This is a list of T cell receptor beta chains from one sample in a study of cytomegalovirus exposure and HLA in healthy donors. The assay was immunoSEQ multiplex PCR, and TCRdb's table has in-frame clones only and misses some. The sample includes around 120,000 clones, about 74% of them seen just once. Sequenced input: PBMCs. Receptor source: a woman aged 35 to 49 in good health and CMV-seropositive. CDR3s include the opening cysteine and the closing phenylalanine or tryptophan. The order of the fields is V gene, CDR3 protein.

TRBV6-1,CASSVEAAIF
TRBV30,CGAGSRSSYNSPLHF
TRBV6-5,CASSEQGGEKLFF
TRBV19,CASSRETGRIGQPQHF
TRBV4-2,CASSPGHGSEKLFF
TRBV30,CAWRFQGAGNTIYF
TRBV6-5,CASGPTKGETQYF
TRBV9,CASSVVVSGRDTGELFF
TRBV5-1,CASSVSQEEKLFF
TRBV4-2,CASSQDAEGGGEQYF
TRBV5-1,CASSSTGTSSYEQYF
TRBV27,CASNYGQRNTEAFF
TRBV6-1,CASSTEGTAMTPLHF
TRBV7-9,CASSLWTGDVSNQPQHF
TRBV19,CASSAERFTDTQYF
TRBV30,CAWSHSATKYEQYF
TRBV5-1,CASRTSGSSYNEQFF
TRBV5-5,CASSQGQGATNEKLFF
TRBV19,CASSIRTGGNYGYTF
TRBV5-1,CASSPEPSGLRKETQYF
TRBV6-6,CASSTNRANTEAFF
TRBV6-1,CASTLDRGRGHGYTF
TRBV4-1,CASSQTSGRFYEQYF
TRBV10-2,CASSVGETNEKLFF
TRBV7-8,CASSYSSRTSSNEQYF
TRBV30,CAWGVTGISYGYTF
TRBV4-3,CASSYSASGESYEQYF
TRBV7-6,CASSLVGAGTDEQYF
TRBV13,CASRQGPEQYF
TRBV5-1,CASSSGLAGGDTGELFF
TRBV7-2,CASSLVVIAGVTGELFF
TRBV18,CASSPGTGVETQYF